These 3 T cell receptor beta chains came from one sample sequenced in a study of cytomegalovirus exposure and HLA in healthy donors. It was with 60 Vbeta and 13 Jbeta primers that the PCR ran. Only in-frame clones appear in the TCRdb table, and some are missing; sequencing was by immunoSEQ multiplex PCR. The sample includes fewer than 200,000 clones, about 70% of them seen just once. Sequences were obtained from PBMCs. The receptors were sampled from a woman younger than 30 in good health and CMV-seropositive.

In this sample, this clone turned up once. The rearrangement joins TRBV14 to TRBJ2-7; 9 bases map to TRBD2. V gave up 4 bases and J gave up 2 bases; unmatched junction bases: 12. Germline loops: CDR1 SGHDN, CDR2 FVKESK. The CDR3 runs 17 residues. CDR3 loop: CASSRRPSGMFTYEQYF. Here the CDR3 DNA reads TGTGCCAGCAGCCGGCGGCCTAGCGGGATGTTTACCTACGAGCAGTACTTC. The whole variable domain, filled in from reference TRBV14 and TRBJ2-7, reads EAGVTQFPSHSVIEKGQTVTLRCDPISGHDNLYWYRRVMGKEIKFLLHFVKESKQDESGMPNNRFLAERTGGTYSTLKVQPAELEDSGVYFCASSRRPSGMFTYEQYFGPGTRLTVT.

The chain is built from TRBV7-8 and TRBJ1-2; D perhaps matches TRBD1 (5 bases). V was pared by 0 bases and J by 0 bases, with 14 bases between. The length of the CDR3 is 17 residues. Germline CDR1 and CDR2: SGHVS and FQNEAQ. The CDR3 loop reads CASSLALQGETNYGYTF. CDR3 DNA sequence: TGTGCCAGCAGCTTAGCGCTGCAGGGCGAAACTAACTATGGCTACACCTTC.

This clone has just one count. This chain joins TRBV6-5 and TRBJ1-5; D uncertain. The CDR3 has 13 amino acids. The V gene's germline CDR1 is MNHEY and CDR2 SVGAGI. The V and J ends lost 3 bases and 4 bases respectively, with 7 bases between them. The DNA of the CDR3 is TGTGCCAGCAGTTATGTGCGGAATCAGCCCCAGCATTTT. This encodes CASSYVRNQPQHF.